Presented here are 27 T cell receptor beta chains from one specimen sequenced in a study of blood T cell repertoires in COVID-19. The method was immunoSEQ multiplex PCR; TCRdb's version includes in-frame clones alone and lacks a portion of them. The sample contains 390,000 or so clones, 80% to 90% of which appear only once. The sequenced material came from peripheral blood. The receptors were sampled from a woman aged 30 to 39 with COVID-19, enrolled during active disease.

This chain uses TRBV18 with TRBJ2-7; TRBD1 might be the D (6 bases). The V and J ends lost 3 bases and 7 bases respectively, with 16 bases between them. This CDR3 spans 14 amino acids. Germline V gene sequence: CDR1 KGHSH, CDR2 LQKENI. DNA of the CDR3: TGTGCCAGCTCACCTCAAGACAGGTTGGGGGAGCAGTACTTC. It yields the protein CASSPQDRLGEQYF.

This chain links TRBV7-2 with TRBJ1-2; 7 bases map to TRBD1. Unmatched junction bases numbered 5, after V lost 5 bases and J lost 2 bases. CDR3 length equals 14 residues. CDR1 SGHTA and CDR2 FQGNSA come from the germline V gene. In DNA, the CDR3 is TGTGCCAGCAGCACCGGGACAGAAAACTATGGCTACACCTTC. It encodes CASSTGTENYGYTF.

CDR3 DNA: TGTGCCATCAGTCTAGCGGGGTACACAGATACGCAGTATTTT. Translating gives CAISLAGYTDTQYF. The gene calls are TRBV10-3 and TRBJ2-3; 9 positions match TRBD2. Germline V gene lookup returns CDR1 ENHRY and CDR2 SYGVKD. The CDR3 loop spans 14 amino acids. V was pared by 5 bases and J by 2 bases, with 2 bases of the junction left unmatched.

The rearrangement uses TRBV19 and TRBJ1-1, with 8 positions matching TRBD1. Per germline, CDR1 LNHDA and CDR2 SQIVND (reference sequence). The V and J ends lost 9 bases and 7 bases, in that order; junction bases with no gene match: 19. This CDR3 spans 16 amino acids. CDR3: CARTPPPRGRGVEAFF. The CDR3 DNA reads as TGTGCCAGGACACCTCCCCCCAGGGGGCGCGGGGTTGAAGCTTTCTTT.

This chain connects TRBV5-1 to TRBJ1-3; D not resolved. CDR1 and CDR2 from the germline V gene are SGHRS and YFSETQ. The V end lost 0 bases, the J end lost 3 bases, and 7 bases lay between the germline ends. This CDR3 contains 14 residues. The CDR3 sequence is CASSLVGIGNTIYF. Written as DNA, the CDR3 is TGCGCCAGCAGCTTGGTCGGTATTGGAAACACCATATATTTT.

The rearrangement links TRBV11-2 to TRBJ1-4; TRBD1 is a possible D gene (5 bases). There are 15 residues in the CDR3. Per the germline V gene, CDR1 is SGHAT and CDR2 is FQNNGV. V lost 0 bases to trimming and J lost 5 bases, with 10 bases between them. The CDR3 DNA reads as TGTGCCAGCAGCTTAGAACAGGTTAGCAATGAAAAACTGTTTTTT. It specifies CASSLEQVSNEKLFF.

Regarding this clone: Other nucleotide sequences from this sample produce the same CDR3. This chain joins TRBV28 and TRBJ1-1, with D tentatively TRBD1 (6 bases). Germline V gene sequence: CDR1 MDHEN, CDR2 SYDVKM. The CDR3 loop spans 14 amino acids. Trimming removed 3 bases at V and 5 bases at J, with 13 bases between. The DNA of the CDR3 is TGTGCCAGCAGTTTGGTCAGGGGATATACTGAAGCTTTCTTT. This sequence encodes CASSLVRGYTEAFF.

As concerns this clone: This specimen includes other DNA sequences encoding the same CDR3. The rearrangement joins TRBV6-4 to TRBJ1-6, with 9 positions matching TRBD1. Germline CDR1 reads MRHNA; CDR2 reads SNTAGT. V gave up 6 bases and J gave up 10 bases; unmatched junction bases: 4. The CDR3 is 13 amino acids. This chain's CDR3 is CASSRTGDSPLHF. DNA for the CDR3: TGTGCCAGCAGCCGGACAGGGGACTCACCCCTCCACTTT.

The CDR3 sequence: CASSPLVGQGSANEKLFF. As DNA, the CDR3 is TGCGCCAGCAGCCCTTTAGTGGGGCAGGGCTCAGCTAATGAAAAACTGTTTTTT. This chain links TRBV4-1 with TRBJ1-4, with a weak D call TRBD1 (5 bases). The germline CDR1 and CDR2 sequences are MGHRA and YSYEKL. This CDR3 is built from 18 residues. Between the trimmed V and J ends, which lost 4 bases and 3 bases, there was a span of 21 bases.

The chain uses TRBV5-1 and TRBJ2-7; weak D call: TRBD2 (5 bases). Germline V gives CDR1 SGHRS, CDR2 YFSETQ. The CDR3 is made up of 12 amino acids. V shed 7 bases and J shed 5 bases, with 13 bases lying between them. The CDR3 nucleotides read TGCGCCAGCGGACTTACCGTCCACGAGCAGTACTTC. Translated, it gives CASGLTVHEQYF.

The sample holds one count of this clone. The rearrangement uses TRBV25-1 and TRBJ2-7; a weak D match, TRBD1 (5 bases). Trimming removed 4 bases at V and 6 bases at J, with 10 bases between. Germline CDR1 MGHDK, CDR2 SYGVNS. The length of the CDR3 is 12 residues. DNA of the CDR3: TGTGCCAGCAGTGCTACAGGTGGCGAGCAGTACTTC. It is translated as CASSATGGEQYF.

The count of this clone is one. The V and J genes are TRBV4-1 and TRBJ1-6, with 9 bases aligning to TRBD1. V gave up 2 bases and J gave up 7 bases; unmatched junction bases: 3. Looked up from germline, CDR1 is MGHRA and CDR2 is YSYEKL. The CDR3 extends over 15 amino acids. The DNA of the CDR3 is TGCGCCAGCAGCCAATGGGGGACAGGGAATTCACCCCTCCACTTT. Protein product: CASSQWGTGNSPLHF.

The genes are TRBV29-1 and TRBJ1-1; no clear D gene. Germline loops: CDR1 SQVTM, CDR2 ANQGSEA. This CDR3 contains 12 residues. CDR3 residues: CSSGEGGTEAFF. The CDR3 DNA reads TGCAGTTCTGGGGAGGGAGGCACTGAAGCTTTCTTT.

The chain couples TRBV5-1 to TRBJ2-5; 8 bases are shared with TRBD2. The CDR3 extends over 15 amino acids. The germline gives CDR1 SGHRS, CDR2 YFSETQ. The V and J ends lost 4 bases and 1 base, in that order; junction bases with no gene match: 6. In DNA, the CDR3 is TGCGCCAGCAGCCCTTCACTAGCGGTCCAAGAGACCCAGTACTTC. The encoded protein is CASSPSLAVQETQYF.

This clone has only one observation. This chain connects TRBV7-3 to TRBJ1-1; D not resolved. The CDR3 is 13 residues long. Germline CDR1 SGHTA, CDR2 FQGTGA. V lost 2 bases, J lost 4 bases, and 8 bases lay in between. The CDR3 spells CASSLSQITEAFF. The CDR3 DNA is TGTGCCAGCAGCTTATCGCAGATCACTGAAGCTTTCTTT.

The CDR3 coding sequence is TGTGCCAGCAGCTTGGAGGTCGGGAGCTCCTACGAGCAGTACTTC. Translating gives CASSLEVGSSYEQYF. The V call is TRBV5-4, the J call TRBJ2-7; tentatively, D is TRBD2 (6 bases). CDR1 is SGHNT, CDR2 YYREEE, per germline (reference sequence). Between the trimmed V and J ends, which lost 0 bases and 0 bases, there was a span of 10 bases. The CDR3 is 15 residues long. Supplemented by reference TRBV5-4 and TRBJ2-7, the full variable domain reads ETGVTQSPTHLIKTRGQQVTLRCSSQSGHNTVSWYQQALGQGPQFIFQYYREEENGRGNFPPRFSGLQFPNYSSELNVNALELDDSALYLCASSLEVGSSYEQYFGPGTRLTVT.

The chain recombines TRBV11-2 with TRBJ2-6, with unresolved D. Per germline, CDR1 SGHAT and CDR2 FQNNGV. Trimming left V 1 base short and J 1 base short, with 5 bases between. This CDR3 has 15 residues. This chain's CDR3 is CASSLAQSGANVLTF. The CDR3 coding sequence is TGTGCCAGCAGCTTAGCGCAGTCTGGGGCCAACGTCCTGACTTTC.

The rearrangement uses TRBV10-3 and TRBJ2-2; 7 nucleotides align to TRBD1. The ends lost 2 bases at V and 4 bases at J; junction bases unmatched: 4. The germline gives CDR1 ENHRY, CDR2 SYGVKD. The CDR3 loop spans 15 amino acids. The DNA for the CDR3 is TGTGCCATCAGTGAGGGCAGGGGGACCACCGGGGAGCTGTTTTTT. Translated: CAISEGRGTTGELFF.

The V call is TRBV5-6, the J call TRBJ2-3; 8 nucleotides align to TRBD2. J gave up 6 bases and V 4 bases, and 4 bases lay outside the gene matches. The CDR3 has 13 residues. Germline V gives CDR1 SGHDT, CDR2 YYEEEE. The CDR3 protein is CASSATSGDTQYF. CDR3 nucleotides: TGTGCCAGCAGCGCAACTAGCGGCGATACGCAGTATTTT.

This clone was detected once. The V gene is TRBV3-1 (or the pseudogene TRBV3-2), the J gene TRBJ2-2, with D tentatively TRBD1 (5 bases). The CDR3 sequence is 14 residues long. V was shortened by 5 bases and J by 3 bases, with 10 bases between the two germline ends. CDR1 is LGHDT and CDR2 is YNNKEL in the germline V gene (reference sequence). As DNA, the CDR3 is TGTGCCAGCAGCAATATACAGGACACCGGGGAGCTGTTTTTT. Translation: CASSNIQDTGELFF.

In this sample, this clone turned up a few times. The rearrangement uses TRBV6-4 and TRBJ2-3, with 7 positions matching TRBD2. The V gene end was trimmed by 2 bases and the J gene end by 4 bases; junction bases not matched to a gene: 3. Germline V CDR1 and CDR2: MRHNA, SNTAGT. The CDR3 runs 14 residues. The chain's CDR3 is CASSDMGGADTQYF. Here the CDR3 DNA reads TGTGCCAGCAGTGACATGGGGGGGGCAGATACGCAGTATTTT.

The genes are TRBV2 and TRBJ2-4, with D possibly being TRBD2 (6 bases). Germline V lookup: CDR1 SNHLY, CDR2 FYNNEI. CDR3 size: 14 residues. V shed 8 bases and J shed 0 bases, with 11 bases lying between them. CDR3 sequence reads: CASGGARAKNIQYF. The CDR3 bases are TGTGCCAGCGGAGGGGCCAGAGCCAAAAACATTCAGTACTTC.

CDR3 DNA sequence: TGTGCCAGCAGGTCAAACAGGGGGCTGGACACTGAAGCTTTCTTT. This gives the protein CASRSNRGLDTEAFF. J is TRBJ1-1 and V is TRBV28, with 9 bases matching TRBD1. V shed 6 bases and J 3 bases; nucleotides not matched to a gene: 8. CDR3 size: 15 residues. Germline CDR1 is MDHEN and CDR2 is SYDVKM.

This sequence joins TRBV10-1 and TRBJ2-7; 11 bases agree with TRBD2. V lost 4 bases and J lost 2; bases outside the gene matches: 7. Germline V gene data show CDR1 as WNHNN and CDR2 as SYGVQD (reference sequence). The CDR3 spans 16 residues. The CDR3 bases are TGCGCCAGCAGTGCCCATAGCGGGAGGGAAACCTACGAGCAGTACTTC. Protein sequence: CASSAHSGRETYEQYF.

The V call is TRBV28, the J call TRBJ2-7; 11 bases are shared with TRBD1. The CDR3 runs 14 residues. Germline V gene lookup returns CDR1 MDHEN and CDR2 SYDVKM. Germline trimming cut 4 bases from V and 3 bases from J; bases unmatched to any gene: 2. CDR3 loop: CASSSGTGGYEQYF. In DNA form, the CDR3 reads TGTGCCAGCAGTTCAGGGACAGGGGGCTACGAGCAGTACTTC.

This sequence joins TRBV30 and TRBJ1-1; D may be TRBD1 (5 bases). CDR1 is GTSNPN, CDR2 SVGIG, per germline (reference sequence). V was cut by 5 bases and J by 4 bases, with 14 bases left in between. The CDR3 is 13 residues long. The CDR3 coding sequence is TGTGCCTGGGGAAAGGGGTGGGTCACTGAAGCTTTCTTT. Encoded protein: CAWGKGWVTEAFF.

CDR3 in DNA: TGTGCCAGCAGCCGGTGGAAATTTAGCGGGAGGGTCTCCTACAATGAGCAGTTCTTC. This codes for CASSRWKFSGRVSYNEQFF. J is TRBJ2-1 and V is TRBV11-2, with 11 bases identical to TRBD2. CDR3 length: 19 amino acids. Germline V lookup: CDR1 SGHAT, CDR2 FQNNGV. V was clipped by 5 bases and J by 0 bases; unmatched bases: 12.